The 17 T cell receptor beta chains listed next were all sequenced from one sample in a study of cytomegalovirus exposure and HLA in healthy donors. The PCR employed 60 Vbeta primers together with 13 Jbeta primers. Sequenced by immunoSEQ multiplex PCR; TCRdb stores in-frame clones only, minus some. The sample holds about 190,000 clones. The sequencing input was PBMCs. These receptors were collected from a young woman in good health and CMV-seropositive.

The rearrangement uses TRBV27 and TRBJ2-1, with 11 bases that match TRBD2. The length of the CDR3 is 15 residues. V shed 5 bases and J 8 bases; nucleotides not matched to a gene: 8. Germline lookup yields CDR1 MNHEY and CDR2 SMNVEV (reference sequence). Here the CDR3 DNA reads TGTGCCAGCAGTCCGGGACTAGCGGTTAGCGATGAGCAGTTCTTC. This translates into CASSPGLAVSDEQFF.

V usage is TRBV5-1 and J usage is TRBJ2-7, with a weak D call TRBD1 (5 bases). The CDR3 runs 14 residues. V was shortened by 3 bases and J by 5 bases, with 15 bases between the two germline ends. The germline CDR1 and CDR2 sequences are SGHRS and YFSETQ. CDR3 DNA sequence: TGCGCCAGCAGCTCGGACACAGGCCCCAACGAGCAGTACTTC. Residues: CASSSDTGPNEQYF. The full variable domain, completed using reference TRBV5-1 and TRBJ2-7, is KAGVTQTPRYLIKTRGQQVTLSCSPISGHRSVSWYQQTPGQGLQFLFEYFSETQRNKGNFPGRFSGRQFSNSRSEMNVSTLELGDSALYLCASSSDTGPNEQYFGPGTRLTVT.

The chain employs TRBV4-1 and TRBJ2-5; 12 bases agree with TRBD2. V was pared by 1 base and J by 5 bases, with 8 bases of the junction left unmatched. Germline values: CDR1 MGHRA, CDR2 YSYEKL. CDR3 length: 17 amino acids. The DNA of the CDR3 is TGCGCCAGCAGCCAAGGGCTAGCGGGAGGGCCCAGCGAGACCCAGTACTTC. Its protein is CASSQGLAGGPSETQYF.

The CDR3 DNA reads TGTGCCAGCAGTGGGAGGTGGACAGGAGGCTATGGCTACACCTTC. Amino acid sequence: CASSGRWTGGYGYTF. J is TRBJ1-2 and V is TRBV6-1, with 7 positions matching TRBD1. V shed 4 bases and J 4 bases; nucleotides not matched to a gene: 9. The length of the CDR3 is 15 residues. Germline assignment: CDR1 MNHNS and CDR2 SASEGT.

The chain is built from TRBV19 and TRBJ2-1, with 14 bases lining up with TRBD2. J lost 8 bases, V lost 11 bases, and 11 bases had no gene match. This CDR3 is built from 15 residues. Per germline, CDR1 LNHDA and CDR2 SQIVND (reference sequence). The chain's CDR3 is CASTGTSGRNHEQFF. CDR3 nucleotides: TGTGCCTCCACTGGGACTAGCGGGAGAAACCATGAGCAGTTCTTC.

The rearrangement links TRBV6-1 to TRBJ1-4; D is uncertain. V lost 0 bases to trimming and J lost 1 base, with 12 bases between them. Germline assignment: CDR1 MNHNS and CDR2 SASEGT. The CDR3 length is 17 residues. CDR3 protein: CASSEAPQYLTNEKLFF. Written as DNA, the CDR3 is TGTGCCAGCAGTGAAGCGCCACAGTACTTAACTAATGAAAAACTGTTTTTT.

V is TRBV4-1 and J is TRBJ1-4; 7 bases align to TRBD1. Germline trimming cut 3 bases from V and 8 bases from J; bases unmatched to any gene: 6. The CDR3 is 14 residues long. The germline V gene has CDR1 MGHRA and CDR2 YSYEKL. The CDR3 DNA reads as TGCGCCAGCAGCCAGGAGGGGGCTGGGGAAAAACTGTTTTTT. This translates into CASSQEGAGEKLFF.

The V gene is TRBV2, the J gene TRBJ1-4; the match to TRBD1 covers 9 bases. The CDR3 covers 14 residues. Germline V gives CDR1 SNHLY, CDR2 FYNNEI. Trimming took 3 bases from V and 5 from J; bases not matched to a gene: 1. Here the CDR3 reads CASSDGQGNEKLFF. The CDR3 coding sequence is TGTGCCAGCAGTGACGGACAGGGGAATGAAAAACTGTTTTTT.

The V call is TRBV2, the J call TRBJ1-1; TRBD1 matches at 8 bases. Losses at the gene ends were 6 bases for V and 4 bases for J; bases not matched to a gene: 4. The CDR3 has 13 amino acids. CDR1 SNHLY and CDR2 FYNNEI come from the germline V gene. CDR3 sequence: CASRDRGITEAFF. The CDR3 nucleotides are TGTGCCAGCAGAGACAGGGGCATCACTGAAGCTTTCTTT.

CDR3 coding DNA: TGCGCCAGCAGCTTGGAGCTAGCGGGAGGGTCAGATACGCAGTATTTT. It is translated as CASSLELAGGSDTQYF. This chain connects TRBV5-1 to TRBJ2-3; TRBD2 agrees at 12 bases. The germline V gene encodes CDR1 SGHRS and CDR2 YFSETQ. The V gene end was trimmed by 0 bases and the J gene end by 4 bases; junction bases not matched to a gene: 3. This CDR3 region has 16 residues.

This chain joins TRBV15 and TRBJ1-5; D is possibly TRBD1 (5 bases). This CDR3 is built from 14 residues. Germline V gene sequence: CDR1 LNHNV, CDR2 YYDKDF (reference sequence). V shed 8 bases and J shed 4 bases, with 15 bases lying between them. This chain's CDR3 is CATGSQVGNQPQHF. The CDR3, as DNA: TGTGCCACCGGGTCACAGGTCGGTAATCAGCCCCAGCATTTT.

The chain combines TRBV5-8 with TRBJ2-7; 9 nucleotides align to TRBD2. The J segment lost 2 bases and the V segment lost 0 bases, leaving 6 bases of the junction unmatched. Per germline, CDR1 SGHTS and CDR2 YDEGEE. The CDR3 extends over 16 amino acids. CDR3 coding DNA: TGTGCCAGCAGCTTGGGTCGAGCGGGGGGCACCTACGAGCAGTACTTC. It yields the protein CASSLGRAGGTYEQYF.

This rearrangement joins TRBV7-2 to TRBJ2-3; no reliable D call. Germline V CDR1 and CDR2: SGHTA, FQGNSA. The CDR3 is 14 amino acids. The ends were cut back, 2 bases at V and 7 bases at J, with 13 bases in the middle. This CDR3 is CASSLWAQQNTQYF. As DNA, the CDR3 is TGTGCCAGCAGCTTATGGGCCCAACAAAATACGCAGTATTTT.

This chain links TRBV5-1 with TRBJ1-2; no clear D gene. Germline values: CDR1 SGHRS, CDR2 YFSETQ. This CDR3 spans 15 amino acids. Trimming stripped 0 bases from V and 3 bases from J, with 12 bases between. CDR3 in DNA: TGCGCCAGCAGCTTGGAGGCAAACCTAGACTATGGCTACACCTTC. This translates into CASSLEANLDYGYTF.

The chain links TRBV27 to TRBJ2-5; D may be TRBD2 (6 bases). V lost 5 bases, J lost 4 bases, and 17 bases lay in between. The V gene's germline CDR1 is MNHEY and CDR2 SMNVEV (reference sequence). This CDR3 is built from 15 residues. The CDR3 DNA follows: TGTGCCAGCAGTCGCACGACTAGTCGCGCAGAGACCCAGTACTTC. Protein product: CASSRTTSRAETQYF.

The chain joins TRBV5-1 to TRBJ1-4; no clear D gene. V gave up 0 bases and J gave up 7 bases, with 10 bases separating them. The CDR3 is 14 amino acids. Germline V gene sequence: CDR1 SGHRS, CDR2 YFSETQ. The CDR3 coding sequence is TGCGCCAGCAGCTTGGAGCGTCCCGCTGAAAAACTGTTTTTT. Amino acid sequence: CASSLERPAEKLFF. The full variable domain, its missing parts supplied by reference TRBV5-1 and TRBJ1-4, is KAGVTQTPRYLIKTRGQQVTLSCSPISGHRSVSWYQQTPGQGLQFLFEYFSETQRNKGNFPGRFSGRQFSNSRSEMNVSTLELGDSALYLCASSLERPAEKLFFGSGTQLSVL.

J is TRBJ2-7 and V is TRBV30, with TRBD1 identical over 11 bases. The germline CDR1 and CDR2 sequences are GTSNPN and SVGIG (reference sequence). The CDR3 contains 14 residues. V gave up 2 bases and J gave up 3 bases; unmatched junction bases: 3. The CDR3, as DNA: TGTGCCTGGAGTTTGGGGACAGGGGGCTACGAGCAGTACTTC. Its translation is CAWSLGTGGYEQYF.